What follows are 7 T cell receptor beta chains derived from one specimen sequenced in a study of vaccination and CD4 T cells after COVID-19. Cultured CD4+ T-cell DNA underwent Oncomine TCR Beta short-read sequencing. TCRdb ran MiXCR on the PCR reads and lists one entry per CDR3 protein. Of under 20,000 distinct CDR3 sequences listed, 40% to 50% were seen once; the top ten hold around 15%. These receptors have no known antigen. Treatment defined: roughly nine-day PBMC culture with coronavirus spike peptide pools or control peptides (ViraFEST assay). Specimen: CD4+ T cells from blood, cultured in vitro, collected before SARS-CoV-2 vaccination. These receptors were taken from a human donor who had recovered from COVID-19.

The V call is TRBV19, the J call TRBJ2-7; perhaps D is TRBD1 or TRBD2 (6 bases each). Trimming pared 7 bases from V and 2 bases from J, leaving 18 bases between. CDR1 and CDR2 from the germline V gene are LNHDA and SQIVND (reference sequence). This CDR3 spans 15 amino acids. CDR3: CASKLSGALPYEQYF. The CDR3 DNA is TGTGCCAGTAAACTGTCGGGGGCTCTCCCCTACGAGCAGTACTTC. The full variable domain, in which reference TRBV19 and TRBJ2-7 provide the parts outside the CDR3, is DGGITQSPKYLFRKEGQNVTLSCEQNLNHDAMYWYRQDPGQGLRLIYYSQIVNDFQKGDIAEGYSVSREKKESFPLTVTSAQKNPTAFYLCASKLSGALPYEQYFGPGTRLTVT.

The V gene is TRBV20-1, the J gene TRBJ2-2; maybe TRBD2 (6 bases). Deletions cut 1 base from V and 2 bases from J, with 8 bases between. The CDR3 sequence is 14 residues long. CDR1 and CDR2 from the germline V gene are DFQATT and SNEGSKA (reference sequence). This CDR3 is CSARVGGNTGELFF. The CDR3 DNA follows: TGCAGTGCTAGAGTGGGAGGAAACACCGGGGAGCTGTTTTTT.

The J gene is TRBJ2-7, the V gene TRBV20-1; D remains ambiguous. Germline assignment: CDR1 DFQATT and CDR2 SNEGSKA (reference sequence). V lost 3 bases to trimming and J lost 2 bases, with 14 bases between them. This CDR3 comprises 14 residues. The CDR3 DNA reads TGCAGTGCTAGTCCCAGAGTTAGAACCTACGAGCAGTACTTC. It translates to CSASPRVRTYEQYF.

In regard to this clonotype: At one of its ends the junction is not consistent with the germline gene, which may arise from a read error. The chain uses TRBV20-1 and TRBJ2-1; TRBD1 aligns across 7 bases. This CDR3 is 14 amino acids long. Germline V gives CDR1 DFQATT, CDR2 SNEGSKA (reference sequence). CDR3 loop: CSARDRVYYNEQFF. CDR3 bases: TGCAGTGCCAGAGACAGGGTCTACTACAATGAGCAGTTCTTC.

The table lists this clonotype with a few counts. The chain is built from TRBV19 and TRBJ1-2, with D possibly being TRBD1 (6 bases). CDR1 and CDR2 from the germline V gene are LNHDA and SQIVND (reference sequence). V lost 4 bases and J lost 4, with 13 bases in between. This CDR3 is 14 amino acids long. CDR3 nucleotides: TGTGCCAGTAGTACAACAACAGGGCGCTATGGCTACACCTTC. It translates to CASSTTTGRYGYTF.

The chain is built from TRBV6-1 and TRBJ1-2, with 7 nucleotides matching TRBD1. V shed 10 bases and J 4 bases; nucleotides not matched to a gene: 9. The CDR3 totals 13 residues. Germline-derived CDR1 and CDR2 are MNHNS and SASEGT. CDR3 nucleotide sequence: TGTGCCAACAGCCGGGACAGAGGCTATGGCTACACCTTC. Its translation is CANSRDRGYGYTF.

The CDR3 region is CASTTLDRVYSPLHF. The CDR3 DNA follows: TGTGCCAGCACCACATTGGACAGGGTATATTCACCCCTCCACTTT. V usage is TRBV27 and J usage is TRBJ1-6, with TRBD1 matching 8 bases. V dropped 7 bases and J dropped 8; count of bases not matched to a gene: 10. The CDR3 length is 15 residues. CDR1 is MNHEY and CDR2 is SMNVEV in the germline V gene (reference sequence).